This T cell receptor beta chain was found in a study of blood T cell repertoires in COVID-19. Study background: COVID-19 samples from acute and convalescent phases originated in the United States, Italy and Spain. T cells, B-cell-depleted T cells, or PBMCs provided the cDNA or gDNA that served as material.

Under the authors' procedure: The assay estimated nucleated cells by amplifying reference gene primers. The assay was immunoSEQ multiplex PCR, and TCRdb's table has in-frame clones only and misses some. V, J and clone size derive from that table, while D and trimming were established from the DNA sequence. The table lists approximately 190,000 clones, around 86% of them singletons, with around 6.1% in the top ten. CDR1 is MNHEY and CDR2 is SMNVEV in the germline V gene (reference sequence). The CDR3 is 17 amino acids. The V gene end was trimmed by 6 bases and the J gene end by 0 bases; junction bases not matched to a gene: 7.

The rearrangement joins TRBV27 to TRBJ2-2; TRBD2 aligns across 10 bases. This receptor was taken from a woman aged 40-49 years with acute or convalescent COVID-19. Sequencing input: peripheral blood. CDR3 sequence reads: CASSGWLAGANTGELFF. The CDR3 DNA is TGTGCCAGCAGCGGATGGCTAGCGGGAGCGAACACCGGGGAGCTGTTTTTT.